This TCR beta chain emerged from a study of radiotherapy plus CTLA-4 blockade in lung cancer. Assay used: immunoSEQ multiplex PCR; TCRdb lists only in-frame clones, some missing. The repertoire consists of about 98,000 clones, with 82% occurring once and the leading ten covering 3% to 3.5%. There are 15 residues in the CDR3. The germline CDR1 and CDR2 sequences are SEHNR and FQNEAQ (reference sequence). V lost 6 bases and J lost 0, with 14 bases in between. This clone was detected a few times. The sample consisted of peripheral blood, taken from a patient treated with radiotherapy plus ipilimumab. The rearrangement uses TRBV7-9 and TRBJ1-1, with D possibly being TRBD1 (5 bases). The receptor comes from a human donor with non-small cell lung cancer who had a partial response to radiotherapy plus ipilimumab. The CDR3 nucleotides are TGTGCCAGCAGTTCAGTGGGGGGACTGAACACTGAAGCTTTCTTT. The encoded protein is CASSSVGGLNTEAFF. Together with reference TRBV7-9 and TRBJ1-1, the CDR3 gives the full variable domain: DTGVSQNPRHKITKRGQNVTFRCDPISEHNRLYWYRQTLGQGPEFLTYFQNEAQLEKSRLLSDRFSAERPKGSFSTLEIQRTEQGDSAMYLCASSSVGGLNTEAFFGQGTRLTVV.